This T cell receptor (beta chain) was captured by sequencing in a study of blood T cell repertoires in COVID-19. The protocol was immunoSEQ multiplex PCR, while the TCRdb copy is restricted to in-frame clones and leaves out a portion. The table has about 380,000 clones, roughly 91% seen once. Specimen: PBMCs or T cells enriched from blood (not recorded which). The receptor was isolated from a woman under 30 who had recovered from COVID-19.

The CDR3 spells CASSETGHRNNSPLHF. The CDR3 nucleotides read TGTGCCAGCAGTGAGACGGGACATCGGAATAATTCACCCCTCCACTTT. The rearrangement joins TRBV6-1 to TRBJ1-6, with TRBD1 as a possible D gene (6 bases). V lost 3 bases and J lost 5, with 14 bases in between. The germline V gene has CDR1 MNHNS and CDR2 SASEGT. This CDR3 has 16 amino acids.